The 26 T cell receptor beta chains given below trace back to one sample, sequenced in a study of cytomegalovirus exposure and HLA in healthy donors. PCR involved 60 Vbeta and 13 Jbeta primers. The data were produced by immunoSEQ multiplex PCR, yet TCRdb's version contains in-frame clones alone and is incomplete. The sample has 100,000 or so clones, around 73% seen once. Sequencing was carried out using PBMCs. The receptors derive from a man aged 35 to 55 in good health and CMV-seronegative.

The chain combines TRBV5-1 with TRBJ2-3; D possibly corresponds to TRBD1 (6 bases). CDR3 length equals 16 residues. CDR1 is SGHRS, CDR2 YFSETQ, per germline. V dropped 0 bases and J dropped 2 bases, with 13 bases sitting between them. The CDR3 is CASSLAGTIFTDTQYF. DNA for the CDR3: TGCGCCAGCAGCTTGGCCGGGACAATTTTCACAGATACGCAGTATTTT.

There are a few counts of this clone. V gene TRBV28 combines with J gene TRBJ1-1, with D uncertain. Germline CDR1 MDHEN, CDR2 SYDVKM. Trimming pared 1 base from V and 0 bases from J, leaving 15 bases between. This CDR3 has 17 amino acids. CDR3 sequence: CASSLYSRVYMNTEAFF. The CDR3 region has the DNA TGTGCCAGCAGTTTATATTCGAGGGTCTACATGAACACTGAAGCTTTCTTT.

This clone has only a few counts. The CDR3, as DNA: TGCGCCAGCAGCTTGGAAGGTCGGGGCTCCTACAATGAGCAGTTCTTC. It is translated as CASSLEGRGSYNEQFF. This rearrangement joins TRBV5-1 to TRBJ2-1, with D possibly TRBD2 on 5 matching bases. The CDR3 runs to 16 residues. V lost 0 bases and J lost 0, with 10 bases in between. Germline values: CDR1 SGHRS, CDR2 YFSETQ.

The chain carries TRBV5-4 and TRBJ2-3; D may be TRBD1 (5 bases). The CDR3 runs 16 residues. Germline values: CDR1 SGHNT, CDR2 YYREEE (reference sequence). The V and J ends lost 1 base and 4 bases respectively, with 16 bases between them. Here the CDR3 DNA reads TGTGCCAGCAGCTTGATGGCCAGGACACGCGCAGATACGCAGTATTTT. Protein: CASSLMARTRADTQYF.

This clone was recorded a few times. This rearrangement joins TRBV15 to TRBJ2-2, with TRBD1 identical over 8 bases. The length of the CDR3 is 16 residues. V trimming: 0 bases; J trimming: 3 bases; junction bases outside the gene matches: 3. Germline CDR1 LNHNV, CDR2 YYDKDF (reference sequence). CDR3 DNA sequence: TGTGCCACCAGCAGAGACAGGGGGCGGCACACCGGGGAGCTGTTTTTT. Its protein is CATSRDRGRHTGELFF.

This clone appeared a few times. The chain recombines TRBV4-3 with TRBJ2-6, with TRBD1 matching over 7 bases. The CDR3 covers 15 residues. Trimming cost V 1 base and J 10 bases; bases outside gene matches: 7. In germline, CDR1 is LGHNA, CDR2 YSLEER. This CDR3 is CASSQAKGTENVLTF. The CDR3 nucleotides are TGCGCCAGCAGCCAAGCTAAGGGGACAGAGAACGTCCTGACTTTC.

The CDR3 DNA reads as TGTGCCAGCAGCTCCGACCCGGGAGGTGAAAAACTGTTTTTT. Its translation is CASSSDPGGEKLFF. This chain uses TRBV5-6 with TRBJ1-4; D is uncertain. Deletions cut 3 bases from V and 7 bases from J, with 13 bases between. This CDR3 spans 14 amino acids. Germline assignment: CDR1 SGHDT and CDR2 YYEEEE. Complete variable domain (other parts from reference TRBV5-6 and TRBJ1-4): DAGVTQSPTHLIKTRGQQVTLRCSPKSGHDTVSWYQQALGQGPQFIFQYYEEEERQRGNFPDRFSGHQFPNYSSELNVNALLLGDSALYLCASSSDPGGEKLFFGSGTQLSVL.

The J gene is TRBJ2-7, the V gene TRBV2, with 7 bases identical to TRBD2. The CDR3 spans 14 residues. Germline CDR1 reads SNHLY; CDR2 reads FYNNEI. J lost 4 bases, V lost 3 bases, and 6 bases had no gene match. The CDR3 region has the DNA TGTGCCAGCAGTGAGGGGGGGGTAGTTTACGAGCAGTACTTC. Translated: CASSEGGVVYEQYF.

This clone was observed a few times. This chain links TRBV7-2 with TRBJ2-1; 7 bases agree with TRBD2. The germline gives CDR1 SGHTA, CDR2 FQGNSA. V lost 1 base, J lost 3 bases, and 3 bases stayed unmatched. The CDR3 consists of 15 residues. CDR3 sequence reads: CASSLGDYVYNEQFF. For the CDR3, the DNA is TGTGCCAGCAGCTTAGGGGACTACGTCTACAATGAGCAGTTCTTC. The full variable domain, its missing parts supplied by reference TRBV7-2 and TRBJ2-1, is GAGVSQSPSNKVTEKGKDVELRCDPISGHTALYWYRQSLGQGLEFLIYFQGNSAPDKSGLPSDRFSAERTGGSVSTLTIQRTQQEDSAVYLCASSLGDYVYNEQFFGPGTRLTVL.

The J gene is TRBJ2-7, the V gene TRBV7-8, with a tentative D call TRBD2 (5 bases). Trimming cost V 5 bases and J 2 bases, with 13 bases left between them. Looked up from germline, CDR1 is SGHVS and CDR2 is FQNEAQ. This CDR3 has 14 residues. As DNA, the CDR3 is TGTGCCAGCAGCCTCAATGGGAGAACCTACGAGCAGTACGTC. This gives the protein CASSLNGRTYEQYV.

Many counts were recorded for this clone. The chain has TRBV5-1 and TRBJ2-1, with a tentative D call TRBD1 (6 bases). This CDR3 region has 13 residues. Trimming took off 3 bases at V and 6 bases at J, with 10 bases between the two ends. Germline CDR1 reads SGHRS; CDR2 reads YFSETQ. The CDR3 region is CASSYRDINEQFF. The CDR3 DNA follows: TGCGCCAGCAGCTACCGGGACATCAATGAGCAGTTCTTC. The whole variable domain, filled in from reference TRBV5-1 and TRBJ2-1, reads KAGVTQTPRYLIKTRGQQVTLSCSPISGHRSVSWYQQTPGQGLQFLFEYFSETQRNKGNFPGRFSGRQFSNSRSEMNVSTLELGDSALYLCASSYRDINEQFFGPGTRLTVL.

This clone has a handful of counts. V is TRBV4-3 and J is TRBJ2-3; 8 bases fit TRBD2. Germline V gene lookup returns CDR1 LGHNA and CDR2 YSLEER. There are 17 residues in the CDR3. The V and J ends lost 0 bases and 3 bases, in that order; junction bases with no gene match: 8. The CDR3 bases are TGCGCCAGCAGCCAAGATTTTTCCGTAGCGGGAACAGATACGCAGTATTTT. It encodes CASSQDFSVAGTDTQYF.

J is TRBJ2-3 and V is TRBV7-3, with 7 bases fitting TRBD2. Germline V CDR1 and CDR2: SGHTA, FQGTGA. With V trimmed by 8 bases and J by 6 bases, 11 bases remained unmatched. CDR3 length equals 14 residues. The chain's CDR3 is CASQRLAGADTQYF. The CDR3 DNA is TGTGCCAGCCAGAGACTAGCCGGTGCGGATACGCAGTATTTT.

The V and J genes are TRBV7-2 and TRBJ2-7, with 10 nucleotides matching TRBD2. This CDR3 is built from 14 residues. Germline CDR1 reads SGHTA; CDR2 reads FQGNSA. V trimming: 5 bases; J trimming: 0 bases; junction bases outside the gene matches: 1. The CDR3 DNA sequence: TGTGCCAGCAGCCCTAGCGGGGGCTCCTACGAGCAGTACTTC. Translating it yields CASSPSGGSYEQYF.

This clone was seen a few times. This rearrangement joins TRBV6-5 to TRBJ2-7; TRBD1 matches at 8 bases. The CDR3 is 12 amino acids. Germline CDR1 MNHEY, CDR2 SVGAGI. The V and J ends lost 10 bases and 6 bases, in that order; junction bases with no gene match: 8. The CDR3 loop reads CAIGQGAGEQYF. CDR3 coding DNA: TGTGCCATCGGACAGGGTGCGGGCGAGCAGTACTTC.

The rearrangement joins TRBV30 to TRBJ2-5; no clear D gene. V shed 1 base and J shed 3 bases, with 15 bases lying between them. This CDR3 spans 15 amino acids. Germline V gene data show CDR1 as GTSNPN and CDR2 as SVGIG (reference sequence). This CDR3 is CAWSGAYQPKETQYF. The DNA for the CDR3 is TGTGCCTGGAGTGGGGCATACCAACCCAAAGAGACCCAGTACTTC.

The chain joins TRBV9 to TRBJ1-3, with D possibly being TRBD1 (6 bases). Germline V lookup: CDR1 SGDLS, CDR2 YYNGEE. This CDR3 has 14 amino acids. V dropped 0 bases and J dropped 6 bases, with 10 bases sitting between them. The CDR3 DNA is TGTGCCAGCAGCGTAGAGGGACAAAAAAACACCATATATTTT. It codes for CASSVEGQKNTIYF. Full variable domain (remainder filled in from reference TRBV9 and TRBJ1-3): DSGVTQTPKHLITATGQRVTLRCSPRSGDLSVYWYQQSLDQGLQFLIQYYNGEERAKGNILERFSAQQFPDLHSELNLSSLELGDSALYFCASSVEGQKNTIYFGEGSWLTVV.

A few counts support this clone. This chain links TRBV10-3 with TRBJ2-1; TRBD1 matches 7 bases. From germline, CDR1 is ENHRY and CDR2 SYGVKD. J was trimmed by 0 bases and V by 8 bases; bases with no gene match: 7. This CDR3 is built from 15 residues. In nucleotides, the CDR3 is TGTGCCATCCGAGAGACAGGGATCTCCTACAATGAGCAGTTCTTC. It yields the protein CAIRETGISYNEQFF.

This clone was counted a few times. This sequence joins TRBV19 and TRBJ2-7; D is possibly TRBD2 (6 bases). Trimming removed 3 bases from V and 0 bases from J, with 18 bases in between. The CDR3 has 17 amino acids. Germline V gene data show CDR1 as LNHDA and CDR2 as SQIVND (reference sequence). This chain's CDR3 is CASSMSGGSATSYEQYF. CDR3 coding DNA: TGTGCCAGTAGTATGTCTGGGGGGAGTGCAACCTCCTACGAGCAGTACTTC.

V usage is TRBV6-5 and J usage is TRBJ1-1; no firm D call. With 2 bases removed from V and 1 base from J, the gap between germline ends came to 8 bases. The germline gives CDR1 MNHEY, CDR2 SVGAGI. CDR3 length: 14 amino acids. The CDR3: CASSYLEENTEAFF. As DNA, the CDR3 is TGTGCCAGCAGTTACCTTGAGGAGAACACTGAAGCTTTCTTT.

V is TRBV19 and J is TRBJ1-2; D is possibly TRBD1 (5 bases). This CDR3 has 15 residues. With 1 base removed from V and 4 bases from J, the gap between germline ends came to 13 bases. CDR1 is LNHDA and CDR2 is SQIVND in the germline V gene (reference sequence). This chain's CDR3 is CASSIVAGLCYGYTF. The CDR3, as DNA: TGTGCCAGTAGTATAGTCGCAGGGCTGTGCTATGGCTACACCTTC.

The CDR3 is CAWSQGGGQYF. DNA of the CDR3: TGTGCCTGGAGCCAGGGGGGAGGGCAGTACTTC. The chain employs TRBV30 and TRBJ2-7, with D possibly matching TRBD1 (7 bases). CDR1 is GTSNPN, CDR2 SVGIG, per germline (reference sequence). Trimming removed 3 bases from V and 9 bases from J, with 12 bases in between. The CDR3 is made up of 11 amino acids.

This chain uses TRBV5-1 with TRBJ1-4, with a tentative D call TRBD1 (6 bases). CDR3 size: 15 residues. V lost 4 bases to trimming and J lost 3 bases, with 13 bases between them. Per the germline V gene, CDR1 is SGHRS and CDR2 is YFSETQ. In nucleotides, the CDR3 is TGCGCCAGCAGCACCCACAGGGCAGCTAATGAAAAACTGTTTTTT. Its protein product is CASSTHRAANEKLFF. Filled out from reference TRBV5-1 and TRBJ1-4, the complete variable domain reads KAGVTQTPRYLIKTRGQQVTLSCSPISGHRSVSWYQQTPGQGLQFLFEYFSETQRNKGNFPGRFSGRQFSNSRSEMNVSTLELGDSALYLCASSTHRAANEKLFFGSGTQLSVL.

The chain combines TRBV7-9 with TRBJ1-2, with 9 bases aligning to TRBD1. CDR1 and CDR2 (germline): SEHNR, FQNEAQ (reference sequence). V was clipped by 5 bases and J by 1 base; unmatched bases: 5. The CDR3 is made up of 15 amino acids. This CDR3 is CASSRGTGFNYGYTF. CDR3 in DNA: TGTGCCAGCAGCCGCGGGACAGGGTTTAACTATGGCTACACCTTC.

The chain combines TRBV5-1 with TRBJ1-6, with TRBD1 matching 8 bases. This CDR3 comprises 16 residues. Germline V gene sequence: CDR1 SGHRS, CDR2 YFSETQ. J lost 5 bases, V lost 4 bases, and 8 bases had no gene match. CDR3 sequence (DNA): TGCGCCAGCAGCGGAGGGACAGGAACCCATAATTCACCCCTCCACTTT. It specifies CASSGGTGTHNSPLHF.

This clone was counted between two and nine times. The genes are TRBV4-3 and TRBJ1-1; D might be TRBD1 (5 bases). With 4 bases removed from V and 4 bases from J, the gap between germline ends came to 19 bases. Germline loops: CDR1 LGHNA, CDR2 YSLEER. This CDR3 has 16 amino acids. DNA of the CDR3: TGCGCCAGCAGCCCGGAAATATGGGGCTATGGCACTGAAGCTTTCTTT. Its protein product is CASSPEIWGYGTEAFF.